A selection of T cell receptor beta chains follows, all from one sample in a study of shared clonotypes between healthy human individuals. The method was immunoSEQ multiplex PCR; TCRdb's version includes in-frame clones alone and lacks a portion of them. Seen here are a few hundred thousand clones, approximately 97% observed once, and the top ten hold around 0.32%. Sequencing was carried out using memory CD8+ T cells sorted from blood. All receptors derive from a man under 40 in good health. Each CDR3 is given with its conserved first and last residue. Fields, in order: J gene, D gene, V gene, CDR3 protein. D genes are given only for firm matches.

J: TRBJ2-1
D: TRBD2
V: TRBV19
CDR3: CASSRSGMSGSNEQFF

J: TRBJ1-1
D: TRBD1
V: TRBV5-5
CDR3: CASSLIDRGFRIIEAFF

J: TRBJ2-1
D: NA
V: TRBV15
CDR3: CATSRDYGSSYNEQFF

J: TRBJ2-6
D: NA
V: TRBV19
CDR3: CASSRNSGANVLTF

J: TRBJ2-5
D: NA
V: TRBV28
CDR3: CASSFRGHLKETQYF

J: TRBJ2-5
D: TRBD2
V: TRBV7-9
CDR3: CASSRSGRREGQETQYF

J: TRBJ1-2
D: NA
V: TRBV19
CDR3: CASSITPLDNYYGYTF

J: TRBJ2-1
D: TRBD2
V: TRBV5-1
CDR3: CASSLVGTSGTVSYNEQFF

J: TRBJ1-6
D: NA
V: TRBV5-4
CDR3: CASSLGSGRDSPLHF

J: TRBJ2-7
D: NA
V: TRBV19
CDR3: CASSQTGNWEKNDYEQYF

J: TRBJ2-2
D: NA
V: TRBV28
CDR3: CASKGPNTGELFF

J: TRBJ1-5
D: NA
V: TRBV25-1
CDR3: CASPGLSGNQPQHF

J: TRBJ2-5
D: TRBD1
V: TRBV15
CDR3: CATSRDRRGLRETQYF

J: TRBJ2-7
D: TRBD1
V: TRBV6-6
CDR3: CASRTGQGYEQYF

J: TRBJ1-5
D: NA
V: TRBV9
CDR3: CASSVGSNSNQPQHF

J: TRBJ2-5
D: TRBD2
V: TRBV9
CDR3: CASSVGPKAGAWETQYF

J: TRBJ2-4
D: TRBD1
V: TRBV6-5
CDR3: CASSRGQGAPIQYF

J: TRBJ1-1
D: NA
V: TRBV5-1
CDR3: CASSPKYDSGMNTEAFF

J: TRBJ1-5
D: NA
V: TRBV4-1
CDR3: CASSPQGSGNQPQHF

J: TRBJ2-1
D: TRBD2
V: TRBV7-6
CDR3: CASSSSLAGGNEQFF

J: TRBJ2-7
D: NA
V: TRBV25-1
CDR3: CASSEFRAGTYEQYF

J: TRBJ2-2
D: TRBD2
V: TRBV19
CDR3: CASRIAGLTGELFF

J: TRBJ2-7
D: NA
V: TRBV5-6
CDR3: CASSFWRLSYEQYF

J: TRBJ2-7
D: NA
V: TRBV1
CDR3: CTSSPLLTGRPYEQYF

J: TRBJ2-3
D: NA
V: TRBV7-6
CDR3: CASSQGGYTDTQYF

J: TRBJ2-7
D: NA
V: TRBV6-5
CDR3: CASSLEEGAHEQYF

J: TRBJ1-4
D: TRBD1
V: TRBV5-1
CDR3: CASSLAPPGQGAGKLFF

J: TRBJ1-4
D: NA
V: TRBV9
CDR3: CASSADRGKEKLFF

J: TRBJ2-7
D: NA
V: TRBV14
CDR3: CASSRAVLAGEQYF

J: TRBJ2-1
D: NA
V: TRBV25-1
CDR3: CANPNRASNEQFF

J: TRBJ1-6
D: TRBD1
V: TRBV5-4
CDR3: CASSSSGQGSSPLHF

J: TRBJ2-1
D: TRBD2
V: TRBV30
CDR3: CAWELAGTYNEQFF

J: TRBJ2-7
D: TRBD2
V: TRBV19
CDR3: CASSIAGGPYEQYF

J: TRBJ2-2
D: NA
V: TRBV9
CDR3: CASSVESWQSGELFF

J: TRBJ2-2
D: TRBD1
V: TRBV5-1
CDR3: CASSLGTGYNGELFF

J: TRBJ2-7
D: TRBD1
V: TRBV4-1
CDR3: CASRGTGEYEQYF

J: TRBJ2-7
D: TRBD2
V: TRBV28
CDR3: CASSLGTSGSVAYEQYF

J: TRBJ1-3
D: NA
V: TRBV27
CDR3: CASSPKWSSGNTIYF

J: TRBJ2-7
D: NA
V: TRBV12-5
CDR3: CASANHGIGAGDPYEQYF

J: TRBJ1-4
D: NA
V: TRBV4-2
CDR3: CASSQDLPGRGKLFF

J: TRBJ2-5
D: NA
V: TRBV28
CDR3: CASSLPYGQRNQETQYF

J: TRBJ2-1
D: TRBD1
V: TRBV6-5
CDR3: CASSFGTGGYNEQFF

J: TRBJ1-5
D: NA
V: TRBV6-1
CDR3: CASSEAGRYSNQPQHF

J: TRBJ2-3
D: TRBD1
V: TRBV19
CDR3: CASSNRGQDTQYF

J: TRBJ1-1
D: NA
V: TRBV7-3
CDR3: CASSLTGNTEAFF

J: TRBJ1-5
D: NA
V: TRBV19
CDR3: CASSPPSNQPQHF

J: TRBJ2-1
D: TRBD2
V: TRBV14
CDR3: CASSQASGRAGGKNEQFF

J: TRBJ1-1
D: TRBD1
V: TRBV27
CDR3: CASSLGWRGRGTEAFF

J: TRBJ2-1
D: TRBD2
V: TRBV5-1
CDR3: CASSFSGRADNEQFF

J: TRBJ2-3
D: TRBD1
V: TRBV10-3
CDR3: CAIRIRDRGTDTQYF